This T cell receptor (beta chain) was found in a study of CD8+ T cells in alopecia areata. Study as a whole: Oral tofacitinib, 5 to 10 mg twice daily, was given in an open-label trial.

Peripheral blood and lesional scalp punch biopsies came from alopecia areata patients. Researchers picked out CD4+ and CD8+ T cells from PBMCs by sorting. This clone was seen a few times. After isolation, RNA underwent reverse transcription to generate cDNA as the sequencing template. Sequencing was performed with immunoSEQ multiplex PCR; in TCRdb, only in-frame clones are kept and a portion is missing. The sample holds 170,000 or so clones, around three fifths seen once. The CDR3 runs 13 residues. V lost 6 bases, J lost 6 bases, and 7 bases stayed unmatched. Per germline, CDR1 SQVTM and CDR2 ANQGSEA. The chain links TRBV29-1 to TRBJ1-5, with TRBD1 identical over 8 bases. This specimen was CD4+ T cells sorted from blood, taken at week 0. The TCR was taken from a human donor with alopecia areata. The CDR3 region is CSVRTGNSQPQHF. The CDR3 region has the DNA TGCAGCGTGCGGACAGGGAACAGTCAGCCCCAGCATTTT.